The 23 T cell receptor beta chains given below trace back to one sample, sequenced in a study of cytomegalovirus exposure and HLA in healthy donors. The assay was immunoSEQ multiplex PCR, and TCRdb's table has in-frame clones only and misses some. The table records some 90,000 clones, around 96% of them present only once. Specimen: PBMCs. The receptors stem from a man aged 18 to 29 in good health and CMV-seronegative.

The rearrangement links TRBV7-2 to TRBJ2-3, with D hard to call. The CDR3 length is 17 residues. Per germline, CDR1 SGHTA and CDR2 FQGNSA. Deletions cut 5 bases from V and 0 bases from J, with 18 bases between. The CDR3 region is CASSLYIPQRSTDTQYF. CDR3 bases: TGTGCCAGCAGCCTCTATATACCACAGAGAAGCACAGATACGCAGTATTTT.

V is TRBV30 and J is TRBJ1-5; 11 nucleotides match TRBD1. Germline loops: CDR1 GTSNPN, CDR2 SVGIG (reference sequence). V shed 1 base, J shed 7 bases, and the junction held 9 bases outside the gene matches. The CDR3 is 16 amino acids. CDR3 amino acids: CAWSAPGQGVRQPQHF. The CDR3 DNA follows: TGTGCCTGGAGTGCTCCGGGACAGGGGGTAAGGCAGCCCCAGCATTTT.

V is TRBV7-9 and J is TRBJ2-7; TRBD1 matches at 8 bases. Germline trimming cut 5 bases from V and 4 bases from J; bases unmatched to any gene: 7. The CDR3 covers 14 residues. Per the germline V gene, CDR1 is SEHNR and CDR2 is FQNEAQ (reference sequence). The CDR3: CASSRQGTPYEQYF. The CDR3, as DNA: TGTGCCAGCAGCCGACAGGGGACTCCATACGAGCAGTACTTC.

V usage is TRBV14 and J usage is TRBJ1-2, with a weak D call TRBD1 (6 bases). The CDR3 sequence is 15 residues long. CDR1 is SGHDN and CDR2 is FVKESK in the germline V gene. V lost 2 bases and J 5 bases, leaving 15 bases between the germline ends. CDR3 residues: CASSQFAGVGYGYTF. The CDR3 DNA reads TGTGCCAGCAGCCAATTCGCAGGGGTTGGGTATGGCTACACCTTC.

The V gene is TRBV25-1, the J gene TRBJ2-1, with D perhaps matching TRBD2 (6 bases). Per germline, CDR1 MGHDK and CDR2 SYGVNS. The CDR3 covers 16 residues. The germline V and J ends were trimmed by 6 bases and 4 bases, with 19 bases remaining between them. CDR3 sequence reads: CASRKLPGLLYNEQFF. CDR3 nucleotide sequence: TGTGCCAGCAGGAAACTCCCGGGACTCCTTTACAATGAGCAGTTCTTC.

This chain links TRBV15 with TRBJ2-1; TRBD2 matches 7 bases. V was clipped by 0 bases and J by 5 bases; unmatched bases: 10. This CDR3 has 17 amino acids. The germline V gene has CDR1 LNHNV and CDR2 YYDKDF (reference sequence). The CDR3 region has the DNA TGTGCCACCAGCAGAGACATTAGCGGGTACTATGACAATGAGCAGTTCTTC. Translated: CATSRDISGYYDNEQFF.

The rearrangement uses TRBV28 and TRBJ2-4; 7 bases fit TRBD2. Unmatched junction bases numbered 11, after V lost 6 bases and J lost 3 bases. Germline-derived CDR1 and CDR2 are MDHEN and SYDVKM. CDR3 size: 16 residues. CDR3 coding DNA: TGTGCCAGCAGACCCTGGGGGGGATTCGGCAAAAACATTCAGTACTTC. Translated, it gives CASRPWGGFGKNIQYF.

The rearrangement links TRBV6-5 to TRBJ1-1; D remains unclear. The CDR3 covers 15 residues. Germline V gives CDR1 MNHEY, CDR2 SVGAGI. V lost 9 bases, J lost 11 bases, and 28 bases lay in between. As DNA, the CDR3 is TGTGCCAGTAAGGACGGGGAGATTGGTCGGTCCTTGGCTTTCTTT. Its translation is CASKDGEIGRSLAFF.

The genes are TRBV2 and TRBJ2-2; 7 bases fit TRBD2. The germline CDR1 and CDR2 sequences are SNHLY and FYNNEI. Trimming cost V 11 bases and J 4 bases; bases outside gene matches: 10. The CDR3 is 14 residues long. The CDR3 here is CAGRGSGITGELFF. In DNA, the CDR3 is TGTGCCGGGAGGGGTAGCGGAATCACCGGGGAGCTGTTTTTT.

CDR3 coding DNA: TGTGCCAGCCCCGCTCAGACTAGCGGGATCAATGAGCAGTTCTTC. The encoded protein is CASPAQTSGINEQFF. V and J are TRBV21-1 and TRBJ2-1; whether TRBD2, the table's D call, matches the DNA was not checked. TRBV21-1 has pseudogene status. The CDR3 covers 15 residues.

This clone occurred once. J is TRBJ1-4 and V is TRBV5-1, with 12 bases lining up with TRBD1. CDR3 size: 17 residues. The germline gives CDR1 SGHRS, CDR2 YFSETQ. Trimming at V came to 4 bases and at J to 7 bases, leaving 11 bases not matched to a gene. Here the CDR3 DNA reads TGCGCCAGCAGCCCCGGGACAGGGGGCGGTTCGGGTGAAAAACTGTTTTTT. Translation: CASSPGTGGGSGEKLFF.

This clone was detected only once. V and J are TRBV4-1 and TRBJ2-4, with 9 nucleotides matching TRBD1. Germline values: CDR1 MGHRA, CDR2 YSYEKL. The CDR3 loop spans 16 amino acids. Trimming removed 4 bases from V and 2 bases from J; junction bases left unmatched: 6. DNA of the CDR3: TGCGCCAGCAGCCCCCGGGACAGGGTCTCCAAAAACATTCAGTACTTC. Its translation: CASSPRDRVSKNIQYF.

CDR3 amino acids: CASSAYRDPSTDTQYF. The CDR3, as DNA: TGTGCCAGCAGTGCGTACAGGGACCCGAGCACAGATACGCAGTATTTT. V is TRBV27 and J is TRBJ2-3; a possible D gene is TRBD1 (6 bases). Trimming stripped 5 bases from V and 0 bases from J, with 15 bases between. CDR1 and CDR2 (germline): MNHEY, SMNVEV (reference sequence). The CDR3 runs 16 residues.

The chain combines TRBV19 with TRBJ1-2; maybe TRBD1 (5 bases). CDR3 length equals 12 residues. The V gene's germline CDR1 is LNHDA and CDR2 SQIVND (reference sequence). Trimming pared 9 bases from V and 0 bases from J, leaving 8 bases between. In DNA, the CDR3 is TGTGCCAGCGCGACAGCTAACTATGGCTACACCTTC. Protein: CASATANYGYTF.

The DNA for the CDR3 is TGTGCCAGCAGTTTTCACAGGGGTTCGAGCTACGAGCAGTACTTC. It is translated as CASSFHRGSSYEQYF. The gene calls are TRBV28 and TRBJ2-7, with 7 bases matching TRBD1. The CDR3 sequence is 15 residues long. Germline assignment: CDR1 MDHEN and CDR2 SYDVKM. V trimming: 3 bases; J trimming: 3 bases; junction bases outside the gene matches: 8. Drawing the rest from reference TRBV28 and TRBJ2-7, the complete variable domain is DVKVTQSSRYLVKRTGEKVFLECVQDMDHENMFWYRQDPGLGLRLIYFSYDVKMKEKGDIPEGYSVSREKKERFSLILESASTNQTSMYLCASSFHRGSSYEQYFGPGTRLTVT.

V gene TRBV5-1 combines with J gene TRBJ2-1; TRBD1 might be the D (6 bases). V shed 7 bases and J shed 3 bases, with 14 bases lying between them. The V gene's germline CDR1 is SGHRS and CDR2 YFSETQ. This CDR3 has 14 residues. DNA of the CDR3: TGCGCCAGCCGGGATACAGGGCTCTACAATGAGCAGTTCTTC. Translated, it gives CASRDTGLYNEQFF. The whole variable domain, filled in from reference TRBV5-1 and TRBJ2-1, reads KAGVTQTPRYLIKTRGQQVTLSCSPISGHRSVSWYQQTPGQGLQFLFEYFSETQRNKGNFPGRFSGRQFSNSRSEMNVSTLELGDSALYLCASRDTGLYNEQFFGPGTRLTVL.

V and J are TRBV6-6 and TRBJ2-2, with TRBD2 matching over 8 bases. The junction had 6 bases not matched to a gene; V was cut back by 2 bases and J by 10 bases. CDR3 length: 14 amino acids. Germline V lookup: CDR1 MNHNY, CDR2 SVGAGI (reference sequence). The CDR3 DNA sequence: TGTGCCAGCAGTTACAGGACTAGCAGAGAGGAGCTGTTTTTT. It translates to CASSYRTSREELFF.

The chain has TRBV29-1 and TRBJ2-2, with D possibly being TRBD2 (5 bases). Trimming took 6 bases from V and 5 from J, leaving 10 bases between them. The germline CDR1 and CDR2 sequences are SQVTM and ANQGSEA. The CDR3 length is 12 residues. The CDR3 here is CSVRAETGELFF. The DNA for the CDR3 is TGCAGCGTCCGAGCGGAGACCGGGGAGCTGTTTTTT.

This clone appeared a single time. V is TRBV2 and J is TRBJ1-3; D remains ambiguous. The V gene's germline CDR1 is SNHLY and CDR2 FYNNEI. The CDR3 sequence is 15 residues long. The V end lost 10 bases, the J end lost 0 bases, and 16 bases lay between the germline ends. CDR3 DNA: TGTGCCACCTCCGATGCCGGGAGCTCTGGAAACACCATATATTTT. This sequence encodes CATSDAGSSGNTIYF.

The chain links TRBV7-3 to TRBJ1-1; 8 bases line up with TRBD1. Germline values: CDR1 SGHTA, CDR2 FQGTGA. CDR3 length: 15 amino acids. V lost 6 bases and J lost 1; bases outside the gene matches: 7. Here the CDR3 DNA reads TGTGCCAGCAGTCCCGGGACAGGTCGGAACACTGAAGCTTTCTTT. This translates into CASSPGTGRNTEAFF.

CDR3 protein: CASSAGVGSTDTQYF. CDR3 DNA sequence: TGTGCCAGCAGCGCCGGAGTTGGTAGCACAGATACGCAGTATTTT. The V call is TRBV9, the J call TRBJ2-3; D gene uncertain. The CDR3 is 15 residues long. Per the germline V gene, CDR1 is SGDLS and CDR2 is YYNGEE. V lost 3 bases, J lost 0 bases, and 11 bases lay in between. Complete variable domain (other parts from reference TRBV9 and TRBJ2-3): DSGVTQTPKHLITATGQRVTLRCSPRSGDLSVYWYQQSLDQGLQFLIQYYNGEERAKGNILERFSAQQFPDLHSELNLSSLELGDSALYFCASSAGVGSTDTQYFGPGTRLTVL.

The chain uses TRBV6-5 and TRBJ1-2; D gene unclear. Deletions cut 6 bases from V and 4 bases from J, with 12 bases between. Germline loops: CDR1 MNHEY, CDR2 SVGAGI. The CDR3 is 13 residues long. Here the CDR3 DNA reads TGTGCCAGCAGCCGAGGTGCAACCTATGGCTACACCTTC. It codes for CASSRGATYGYTF.

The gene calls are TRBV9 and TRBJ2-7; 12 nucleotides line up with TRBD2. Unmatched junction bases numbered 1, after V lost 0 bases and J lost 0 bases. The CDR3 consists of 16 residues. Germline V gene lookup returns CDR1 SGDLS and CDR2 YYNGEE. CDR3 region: CASSVGGLAGSYEQYF. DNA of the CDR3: TGTGCCAGCAGCGTAGGGGGACTAGCGGGCTCCTACGAGCAGTACTTC.